This entry lists 17 T cell receptor beta chains sequenced from one sample in a study of cytomegalovirus exposure and HLA in healthy donors. 13 Jbeta primers and 60 Vbeta primers were used for the PCR. Sequencing used immunoSEQ multiplex PCR; TCRdb keeps in-frame clones, though not all of them. The sample yields about 200,000 clones, roughly 81% seen once. The sequenced sample consisted of PBMCs. The receptors derive from a woman aged 30 to 39 in good health and CMV-seropositive.

The V gene is TRBV18, the J gene TRBJ1-2; 8 bases agree with TRBD1. J was trimmed by 3 bases and V by 5 bases; bases with no gene match: 5. The germline V gene encodes CDR1 KGHSH and CDR2 LQKENI. There are 14 residues in the CDR3. The DNA for the CDR3 is TGTGCCAGCTCAACCAGGGGGCTGGACTATGGCTACACCTTC. As protein: CASSTRGLDYGYTF.

This sequence joins TRBV28 and TRBJ1-5; 10 bases are a match to TRBD1. The CDR3 length is 16 residues. Germline CDR1 and CDR2: MDHEN and SYDVKM. V dropped 5 bases and J dropped 2; count of bases not matched to a gene: 6. The DNA for the CDR3 is TGTGCCAGCAGTCTAACCGGGACAGGGGGCAATCAGCCCCAGCATTTT. Translating gives CASSLTGTGGNQPQHF.

The V gene is TRBV5-7, the J gene TRBJ1-1; TRBD1 aligns across 9 bases. TRBV5-7 is an open reading frame whose function is uncertain. Trimming took 0 bases from V and 6 from J; bases not matched to a gene: 9. There are 16 residues in the CDR3. This CDR3 reads CASSLEDDRGRAEAFF. In nucleotides, the CDR3 is TGTGCCAGCAGCTTGGAAGACGACAGGGGGAGGGCTGAAGCTTTCTTT.

The genes are TRBV29-1 and TRBJ2-3; TRBD1 is a possible D gene (6 bases). The CDR3 extends over 12 amino acids. Germline assignment: CDR1 SQVTM and CDR2 ANQGSEA. The germline V and J ends were trimmed by 5 bases and 5 bases, with 11 bases remaining between them. In nucleotides, the CDR3 is TGCAGCGTTAACAGGGCGGGAGATACGCAGTATTTT. This translates into CSVNRAGDTQYF.

V and J are TRBV19 and TRBJ1-4; the D gene is possibly TRBD1 (6 bases). With 9 bases removed from V and 7 bases from J, the gap between germline ends came to 15 bases. CDR3 length equals 13 residues. CDR1 LNHDA and CDR2 SQIVND come from the germline V gene (reference sequence). This chain's CDR3 is CASARQVAEKLFF. The CDR3 coding sequence is TGTGCCAGCGCTCGACAGGTGGCTGAAAAACTGTTTTTT.

The CDR3 DNA sequence: TGCAGCGTTGGTAGAGTTCGCTCCGAGCAGTACTTC. Protein sequence: CSVGRVRSEQYF. The chain employs TRBV29-1 and TRBJ2-7; D is ambiguous. Germline V gene lookup returns CDR1 SQVTM and CDR2 ANQGSEA. Trimming removed 4 bases at V and 6 bases at J, with 13 bases between. The CDR3 is 12 residues long.

The chain combines TRBV11-3 with TRBJ2-5; 11 bases fit TRBD2. Germline assignment: CDR1 SGHNT and CDR2 YENEEA. With V trimmed by 6 bases and J by 1 base, 4 bases remained unmatched. There are 15 residues in the CDR3. CDR3 in DNA: TGTGCCAGCAGTACTGGACTAGCGGGCCAAGAGACCCAGTACTTC. This gives the protein CASSTGLAGQETQYF.

Comments on this clone: At one end, the junction sequence differs from germline, possibly due to a read error. V gene TRBV6-4 combines with J gene TRBJ2-7, with TRBD1 matching 7 bases. The germline CDR1 and CDR2 sequences are MRHNA and SNTAGT. The CDR3 extends over 15 amino acids. The CDR3 DNA is TGTGCCAGCAGTGAGGACAGGATTCGATCCTACGAGCGGTACTTC. Its protein product is CASSEDRIRSYERYF.

V usage is TRBV30 and J usage is TRBJ2-3; tentative D call: TRBD2 (7 bases). This CDR3 contains 14 residues. Trimming shortened V by 4 bases and J by 3 bases, and 14 bases separated the two germline ends. Germline CDR1 GTSNPN, CDR2 SVGIG (reference sequence). The CDR3 bases are TGTGCCTGGACTAGGGGGGGTATAACAGATACGCAGTATTTT. Protein product: CAWTRGGITDTQYF.

V is TRBV19 and J is TRBJ1-5; D is perhaps TRBD1 (6 bases). This CDR3 has 13 residues. Trimming shortened V by 5 bases and J by 5 bases, and 10 bases separated the two germline ends. Germline CDR1 LNHDA, CDR2 SQIVND (reference sequence). The CDR3 loop reads CASSQDSDQPQHF. DNA for the CDR3: TGTGCCAGTAGTCAGGACAGCGATCAGCCCCAGCATTTT.

A word on this clone: The junction departs from germline at one end; a sequencing error may be responsible. The CDR3 DNA reads as TGTGCCAGCAGCTTAGGCCAGGGCTCCTACAATGAGCAGCTCTTC. This encodes CASSLGQGSYNEQLF. V is TRBV7-9 and J is TRBJ2-1, with D perhaps matching TRBD1 (5 bases). The CDR3 length is 15 residues. Germline-derived CDR1 and CDR2 are SEHNR and FQNEAQ (reference sequence).

This rearrangement joins TRBV19 to TRBJ1-2; 7 bases map to TRBD1. The trim removed 2 bases at V and 3 bases at J, leaving 6 bases unmatched. Germline values: CDR1 LNHDA, CDR2 SQIVND (reference sequence). The CDR3 runs 15 residues. CDR3 bases: TGTGCCAGTAGTATATGGCCCAGGGGGGACTATGGCTACACCTTC. It is translated as CASSIWPRGDYGYTF.

The chain recombines TRBV7-3 with TRBJ2-1, with D maybe TRBD2 (5 bases). The CDR3 runs to 15 residues. The V and J ends lost 4 bases and 2 bases respectively, with 12 bases between them. Germline V gives CDR1 SGHTA, CDR2 FQGTGA. The CDR3 region is CASSSAGGPYNEQFF. CDR3 bases: TGTGCCAGCAGCTCCGCCGGAGGTCCCTACAATGAGCAGTTCTTC.

The rearrangement joins TRBV7-9 to TRBJ2-7; 10 nucleotides align to TRBD2. This CDR3 comprises 14 residues. V lost 2 bases to trimming and J lost 4 bases; unmatched junction nucleotides: 2. Germline V gene data show CDR1 as SEHNR and CDR2 as FQNEAQ (reference sequence). For the CDR3, the DNA is TGTGCCAGCAGCTTAAAGCGGGAGGGGTACGAGCAGTACTTC. It translates to CASSLKREGYEQYF.

The rearrangement joins TRBV10-3 to TRBJ2-7, with 8 bases fitting TRBD2. V dropped 6 bases and J dropped 0; count of bases not matched to a gene: 4. The CDR3 runs to 14 residues. In germline, CDR1 is ENHRY, CDR2 SYGVKD. The CDR3 region is CAISGGDSSYEQYF. The CDR3 nucleotides are TGTGCCATCAGCGGGGGGGACTCCTCCTACGAGCAGTACTTC.

The CDR3 sequence: CASSISGQIQNYGYTF. The DNA of the CDR3 is TGTGCCAGTAGTATATCAGGGCAGATCCAAAACTATGGCTACACCTTC. The rearrangement joins TRBV19 to TRBJ1-2; D may be TRBD1 (5 bases). V was clipped by 2 bases and J by 2 bases, with 15 bases between them. This CDR3 has 16 residues. Germline assignment: CDR1 LNHDA and CDR2 SQIVND (reference sequence).

The V gene is TRBV4-3, the J gene TRBJ2-5; TRBD2 matches 7 bases. V dropped 3 bases and J dropped 5; count of bases not matched to a gene: 12. The germline CDR1 and CDR2 sequences are LGHNA and YSLEER. The CDR3 length is 16 residues. CDR3 sequence (DNA): TGCGCCAGCAGCCAGATCTATTGGGAGGGCCGGGAGACCCAGTACTTC. The encoded protein is CASSQIYWEGRETQYF.